This T cell receptor (beta chain) was observed in a study of graft-versus-host responses after intestinal transplantation. Worth noting for this clone: What it binds is not known.

Data came from immunoSEQ multiplex PCR; TCRdb stores just in-frame clones and leaves some out. The table has 90,000 to 150,000 clones, roughly 93% seen once; the top ten hold around 0.12%. Germline V gene lookup returns CDR1 SGHRS and CDR2 YFSETQ. Trimming shortened V by 5 bases and J by 7 bases, and 19 bases separated the two germline ends. This CDR3 contains 15 residues. The sequence was collected from a human donor who received an intestinal transplant. The starting material was unstimulated CD4+ T cells sorted from spleen or lymph node cells, obtained before intestinal transplant. The genes are TRBV5-1 and TRBJ2-1; D is possibly TRBD1 or TRBD2 (5 bases each). The CDR3 region is CASSSGATVGNEQFF. In DNA form, the CDR3 reads TGCGCCAGCAGTTCCGGGGCTACGGTCGGAAATGAGCAGTTCTTC. Drawing the rest from reference TRBV5-1 and TRBJ2-1, the complete variable domain is KAGVTQTPRYLIKTRGQQVTLSCSPISGHRSVSWYQQTPGQGLQFLFEYFSETQRNKGNFPGRFSGRQFSNSRSEMNVSTLELGDSALYLCASSSGATVGNEQFFGPGTRLTVL.